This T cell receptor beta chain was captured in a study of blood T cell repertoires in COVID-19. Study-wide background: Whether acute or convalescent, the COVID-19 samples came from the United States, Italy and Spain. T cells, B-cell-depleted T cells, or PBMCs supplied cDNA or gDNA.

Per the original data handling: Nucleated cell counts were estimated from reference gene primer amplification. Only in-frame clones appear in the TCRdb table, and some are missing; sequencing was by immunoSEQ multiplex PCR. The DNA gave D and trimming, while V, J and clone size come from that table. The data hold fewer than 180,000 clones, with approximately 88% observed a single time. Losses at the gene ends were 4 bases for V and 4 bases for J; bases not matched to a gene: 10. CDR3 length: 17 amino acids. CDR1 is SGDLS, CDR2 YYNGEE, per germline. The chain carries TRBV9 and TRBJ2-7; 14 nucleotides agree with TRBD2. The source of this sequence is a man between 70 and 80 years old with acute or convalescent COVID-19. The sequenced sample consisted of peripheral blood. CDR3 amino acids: CASSPGGTSGGRYEQYF. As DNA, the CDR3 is TGTGCCAGCAGCCCAGGCGGGACTAGCGGGGGAAGATACGAGCAGTACTTC.